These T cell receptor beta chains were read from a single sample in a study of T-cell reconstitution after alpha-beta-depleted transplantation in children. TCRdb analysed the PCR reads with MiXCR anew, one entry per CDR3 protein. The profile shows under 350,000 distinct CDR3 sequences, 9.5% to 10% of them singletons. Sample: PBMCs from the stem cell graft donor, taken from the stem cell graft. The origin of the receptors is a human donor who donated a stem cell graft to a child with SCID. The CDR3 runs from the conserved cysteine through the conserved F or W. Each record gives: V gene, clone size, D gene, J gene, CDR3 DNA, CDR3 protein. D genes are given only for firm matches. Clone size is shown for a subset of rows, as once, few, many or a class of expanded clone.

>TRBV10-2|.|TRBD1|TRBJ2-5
TGCGCCACCACAGGGGGCGGGGAGACCCAGTACTTC
CATTGGGETQYF
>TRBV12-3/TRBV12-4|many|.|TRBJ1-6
TGTGCCAGCAGTTTAGTGGGGAGCTCCTATAATTCACCCCTCCACTTT
CASSLVGSSYNSPLHF
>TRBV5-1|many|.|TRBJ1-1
TGCGCCAGCGCCCCACGGGGCGCGAGCACTGAAGCTTTCTTT
CASAPRGASTEAFF
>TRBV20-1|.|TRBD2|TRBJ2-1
TGCAGTGCAGGCCCGGGGGGGCGATTTGTCTACAATGAGCAGTTCTTC
CSAGPGGRFVYNEQFF
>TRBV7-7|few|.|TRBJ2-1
TGTGCCAGCAGTCGAACAGGTACACGTGAGCAGTTCTTC
CASSRTGTREQFF
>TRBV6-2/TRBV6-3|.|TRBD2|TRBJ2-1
TGTGCCAGCAGTTACAAGGGGACTAGGCTAAATGAGCAGTTCTTC
CASSYKGTRLNEQFF
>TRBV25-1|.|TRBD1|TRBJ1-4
TGTGCCAGCAGTGGAGGGGGCGAGGAAAAACTGTTTTTT
CASSGGGEEKLFF
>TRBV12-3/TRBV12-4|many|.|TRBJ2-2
TGTGCCAGCAGATTAGGACAGAACACCGGGGAGCTGTTTTTT
CASRLGQNTGELFF
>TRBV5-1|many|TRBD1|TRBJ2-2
TGCGCCAGCAGTTACACCACAGGGGGTGACACCGGGGAGCTGTTTTTT
CASSYTTGGDTGELFF
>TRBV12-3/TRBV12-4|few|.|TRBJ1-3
TGTGCCAGCAGTTTAAGCGACTACTCTGGAAACACCATATATTTT
CASSLSDYSGNTIYF
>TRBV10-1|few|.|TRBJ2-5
TGCGCCAGCAGCGAGGGTAGGGGCGCCGGAGAGACCCAGTACTTC
CASSEGRGAGETQYF
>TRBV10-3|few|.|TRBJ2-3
TGTGCCATCAGTATTTACAGGGTCACAGATACGCAGTATTTT
CAISIYRVTDTQYF
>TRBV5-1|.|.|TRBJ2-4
TGCGCCAGCAGCTTCGGGACGCTCGTAGCCAAAAACATTCAGTACTTC
CASSFGTLVAKNIQYF
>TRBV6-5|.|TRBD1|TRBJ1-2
TGTGCCAGCAGTTACGGGACAGGGTCCTCCACTCGTGGCTACACCTTC
CASSYGTGSSTRGYTF
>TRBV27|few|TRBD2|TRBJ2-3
TGTGCCAGCAGTTTGCGGGCTAGCGGGTATCAGGGTTACACAGATACGCAGTATTTT
CASSLRASGYQGYTDTQYF
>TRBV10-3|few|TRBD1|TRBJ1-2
TGTGCCATCAGTGGAAATAGGACAGGGTACGGCTACACCTTC
CAISGNRTGYGYTF
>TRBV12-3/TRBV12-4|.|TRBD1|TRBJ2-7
TGTGCCAACAGCTCAGGGACAGTTATCTCCTACGAGCAGTACTTC
CANSSGTVISYEQYF
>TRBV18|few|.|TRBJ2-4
TGTGCCAGCTCACCAAGTAGGGATATAAACATTCAGTACTTC
CASSPSRDINIQYF
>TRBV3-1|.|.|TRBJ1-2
TGTGCCAGCAGGGGAACAGCTAACTATGGCTACACCTTC
CASRGTANYGYTF
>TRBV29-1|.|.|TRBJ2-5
TGCAGCGTTTTTTTACGGGCCTCCAGGGAGACCCAGTACTTC
CSVFLRASRETQYF
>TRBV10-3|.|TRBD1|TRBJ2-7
TGTGCCATCAGAAACAGGGGGTCCTACGAGCAGTACTTC
CAIRNRGSYEQYF
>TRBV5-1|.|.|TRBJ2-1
TGCGCCAGCAGCTTGGACTTCTCATACAATGAGCAGTTCTTC
CASSLDFSYNEQFF
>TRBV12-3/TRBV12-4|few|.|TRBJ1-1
TGTGCCAGCAGTTTTAGTAGAACTGAAGCTTTCTTT
CASSFSRTEAFF
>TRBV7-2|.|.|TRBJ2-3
TGTGCCAGCAGCAGCGAGGGGCGGGGAGATACGCAGTATTTT
CASSSEGRGDTQYF
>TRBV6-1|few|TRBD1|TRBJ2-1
TGTGCCAGCCTCGGACAGGGCGTTTACAATGAGCAGTTCTTC
CASLGQGVYNEQFF
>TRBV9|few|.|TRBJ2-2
TGTGCCAGCAGCGTAGGACCGAACTCCGGGGAGCTGTTTTTT
CASSVGPNSGELFF
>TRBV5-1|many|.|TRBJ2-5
TGCGCCAGCAGCTTAGAGGGTCCGTACCAAGAGACCCAGTACTTC
CASSLEGPYQETQYF
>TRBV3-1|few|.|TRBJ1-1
TGTGCCAGCAGTCTTCCGGGACCGAACACTGAAGCTTTCTTT
CASSLPGPNTEAFF
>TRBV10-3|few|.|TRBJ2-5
TGTGCCATCAGTGGTGGCCTTCAAGAGACCCAGTACTTC
CAISGGLQETQYF
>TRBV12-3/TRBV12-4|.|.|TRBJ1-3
TGTGCCAGCACCCCTGCCGGTTTCAATGGAAACACCATATATTTT
CASTPAGFNGNTIYF
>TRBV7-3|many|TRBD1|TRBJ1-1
TGTGCCAGCAGCCTAATTACAGGGGGTGAAGCTTTCTTT
CASSLITGGEAFF
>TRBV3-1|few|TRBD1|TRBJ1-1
TGTGCCAGCAGCCAAAGACAGGGGTTAACTGAAGCTTTCTTT
CASSQRQGLTEAFF
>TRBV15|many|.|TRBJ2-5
TGTGCCACCAGCAGAGAATCCTCGGGGCCACAAGAGACCCAGTACTTC
CATSRESSGPQETQYF
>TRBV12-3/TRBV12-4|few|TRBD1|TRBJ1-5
TGTGCCAGCAGTTCTCATACAGGGGGGAATCAGCCCCAGCATTTT
CASSSHTGGNQPQHF
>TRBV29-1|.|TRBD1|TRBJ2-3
TGCAGCGTTGACGTTTGGGACAGGGATTGGAGCACAGATACGCAGTATTTT
CSVDVWDRDWSTDTQYF
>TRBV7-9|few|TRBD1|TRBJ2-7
TGTGCCAGCAGCCTTAGGACAGGGGAGGACGAGCAGTACTTC
CASSLRTGEDEQYF
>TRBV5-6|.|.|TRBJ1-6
TGTGCCAGCAGCTCTACCTGGGGGGGGGATTCACCCCTCCACTTT
CASSSTWGGDSPLHF
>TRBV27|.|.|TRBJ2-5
TGTGCCAGCAGTTTAACTGGGGGCGCGGAGACCCAGTACTTC
CASSLTGGAETQYF
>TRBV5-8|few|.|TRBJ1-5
TGTGCCAGCAGCTTGGATACAGGGCGTAATCAGCCCCAGCATTTT
CASSLDTGRNQPQHF
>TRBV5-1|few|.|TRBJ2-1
TGCGCCAGCAGCTTGCGGCAGGGCCACTCCAATGAGCAGTTCTTC
CASSLRQGHSNEQFF